This record covers a single TCR beta chain. Ten or more counts support this clonotype. Its antigen specificity is not known. The record has no base qualities; no much larger clone is one base away. The sample originates from a study of T cell repertoires in cytomegalovirus infection (dated by TCRdb to the late 2010s). Broadly, across the study: Recently identified HLA-C-restricted CMV epitopes, whose presentation resists viral immunomodulation, were targeted by peptide stimulations together with well-studied HLA-B-restricted epitopes. Donor HLA type was relevant to the analysis, because carriage of CMV infection together with the matching HLA type was indicated by public TCR beta signatures. Results the study describes overall, beyond this receptor: Carriers of CMV infection plus the relevant HLA type were discriminated by the cumulative frequency of public TCR beta family members in the study cohort and in an independent roughly 370-donor cohort. The ex vivo response was dominated by HLA-C-restricted CMV-specific TCR beta clonotypes, and the single most frequent clonotype in two of eight donors was supplied by these HLA-C-restricted clonotypes.

The instrument was an Illumina HiSeq 1500. TCRdb reanalyzed the raw reads on its own, using fastp at Q25 for trimming and MiXCR for clone calling, and kept in-frame beta chains. CDR3 protein duplicates are merged, each entry listing the most common genes and DNA. The sample has some 800,000 distinct CDR3 sequences on record, 30% to 35% of them singletons. Of the sample, around 12% is held by the ten largest clones. What the treatment or condition label conveys for this sample: in vitro stimulation with specific CMV peptide epitopes to enrich CMV-specific T cells. This specimen consisted of cultured CD8+ T cells from PBMCs, obtained from culture after CMV antigen stimulation. The sequence derives from a human donor in good health (CMV status not recorded). Some clones in this sample may be carry-over from other donors' samples.

The nucleotide sequence reads as follows: TGTGCCAGCAGCCCGTTGGGGACTAGCGGGGGGGCCGCAGATACGCAGTATTTT. Translation gives CASSPLGTSGGAADTQYF. Recombination linked TRBV7-2 to TRBJ2-3; 16 of the junction bases match TRBD2. The germline V gene gives CDR1 as SGHTA and CDR2 as FQGNSA. The CDR3 covers 18 residues, taking in both the cysteine and the phenylalanine. This entry keeps only the CDR3 DNA: 54 bases, framed from base 1. The germline V end is reduced by 5 bases and the J end by 4 bases; junction bases left unmatched: 9.